The clone carrying this T cell receptor beta chain has only a few counts. The antigen is undetermined. A sort by CD45RO/CCR7/CD25/CD127/CD95/CD27 yielded CD4+ naive, central memory, regulatory and stem cell-like memory cells. Germline V gives CDR1 SGHDT, CDR2 YYEEEE. The V and J ends lost 3 bases and 1 base, in that order; junction bases with no gene match: 11. The length of the CDR3 is 18 residues. This specimen comes from a study of beta chain features in type 1 diabetes. Across the study: Across the samples, roughly 98,000,000 sorted cells were examined in total.

Study-wide results and limits: VDJ junctions in type 1 diabetes patients carried more deletions and fewer insertions. Here, the possible influence of HLA type (on TCRB rearrangement) remained unresolved. Type 1 diabetes patients had moderately but significantly shorter TCRB CDR3s in all four CD4+ subsets.

Of the isolated RNA, all was reverse transcribed, and so the sequenced material was expressed TCRB transcripts. TCRdb's table, derived via immunoSEQ multiplex PCR, lists solely in-frame clones and lacks some. The data hold over 300,000 clones, with roughly 9% observed a single time. Sequencing input: central memory CD4+ T cells from blood. This sequence originates from a man under 40 with type 1 diabetes. The chain links TRBV5-6 to TRBJ2-3, with 10 bases that match TRBD2. CDR3 sequence: CASSWAGERGGGTDTQYF. CDR3 nucleotide sequence: TGTGCCAGCAGCTGGGCTGGGGAGCGGGGGGGCGGCACAGATACGCAGTATTTT.